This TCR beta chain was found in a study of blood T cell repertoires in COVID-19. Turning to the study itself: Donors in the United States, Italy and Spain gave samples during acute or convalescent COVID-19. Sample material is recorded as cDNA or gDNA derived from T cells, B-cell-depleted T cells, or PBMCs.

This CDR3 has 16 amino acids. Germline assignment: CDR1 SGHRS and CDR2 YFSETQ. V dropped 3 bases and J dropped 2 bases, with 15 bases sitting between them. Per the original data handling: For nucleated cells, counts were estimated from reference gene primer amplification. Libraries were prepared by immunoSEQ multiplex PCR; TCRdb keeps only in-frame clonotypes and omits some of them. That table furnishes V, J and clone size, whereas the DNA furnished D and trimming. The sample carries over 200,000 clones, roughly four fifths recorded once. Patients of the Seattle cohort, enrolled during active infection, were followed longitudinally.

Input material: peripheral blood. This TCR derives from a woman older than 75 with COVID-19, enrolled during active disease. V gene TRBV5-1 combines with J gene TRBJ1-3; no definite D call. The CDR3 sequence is CASSSGALGTGNTIYF. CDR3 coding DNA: TGCGCCAGCAGCTCGGGAGCCCTTGGGACTGGAAACACCATATATTTT.